The 27 T cell receptor beta chains given below trace back to one sample, sequenced in a study of blood T cell repertoires in COVID-19 (dated by TCRdb to about 2020). The library was produced with the immunoSEQ multiplex PCR assay. Here the immuneACCESS table is served through TCRdb, limited to in-frame sequences with V and J called. Missing clones are a known gap in these copies; in checked studies unresolved V genes cover under half, and the rest lacks a known reason. The sample contains under 300,000 clones, 80% to 95% of them found a single time. About 0.79% of the sample is taken by the ten largest. The source material was peripheral blood. These receptors were obtained from a man younger than 40 with COVID-19, enrolled during active disease.

The chain links TRBV2 to TRBJ1-6; 12 bases align to TRBD1. Germline values: CDR1 SNHLY, CDR2 FYNNEI. This CDR3 spans 14 amino acids. J lost 14 bases, V lost 5 bases, and 7 bases had no gene match. CDR3 DNA: TGTGCCAGCAGTTCCGGGACAGGGGGCGGGACCCTCCACTTT. Its protein is CASSSGTGGGTLHF. The full variable domain, completed using reference TRBV2 and TRBJ1-6, is EPEVTQTPSHQVTQMGQEVILRCVPISNHLYFYWYRQILGQKVEFLVSFYNNEISEKSEIFDDQFSVERPDGSNFTLKIRSTKLEDSAMYFCASSSGTGGGTLHFGNGTRLTVT.

V usage is TRBV19 and J usage is TRBJ1-6; TRBD1 agrees at 9 bases. The V segment lost 4 bases and the J segment 5 bases; nucleotides outside the gene matches: 3. CDR1 and CDR2 (germline): LNHDA, SQIVND (reference sequence). The CDR3 totals 15 residues. CDR3 bases: TGTGCCAGTAGTACGGACAGGGGAAATAATTCACCCCTCCACTTT. Its protein is CASSTDRGNNSPLHF.

This sequence joins TRBV19 and TRBJ2-2; D might be TRBD2 (6 bases). CDR3 size: 15 residues. Germline V gene data show CDR1 as LNHDA and CDR2 as SQIVND (reference sequence). V dropped 4 bases and J dropped 1 base, with 10 bases sitting between them. Written as DNA, the CDR3 is TGTGCCAGTAGTAGGGGGGACCAGAACACCGGGGAGCTGTTTTTT. This codes for CASSRGDQNTGELFF.

The V gene is TRBV5-6, the J gene TRBJ1-1; 9 nucleotides agree with TRBD1. The CDR3 has 16 residues. Trimming at V came to 2 bases and at J to 1 base, leaving 6 bases not matched to a gene. Germline loops: CDR1 SGHDT, CDR2 YYEEEE. The CDR3 loop is CASSLLTGGPNTEAFF. CDR3 nucleotides: TGTGCCAGCAGCTTATTAACAGGGGGCCCGAACACTGAAGCTTTCTTT.

The rearrangement links TRBV19 to TRBJ2-3, with no clear D. The germline V and J ends were trimmed by 0 bases and 3 bases, with 10 bases remaining between them. Germline CDR1 reads LNHDA; CDR2 reads SQIVND (reference sequence). This CDR3 spans 15 amino acids. The CDR3 reads CASSIDLSQTDTQYF. CDR3 bases: TGTGCCAGTAGTATAGACCTCTCTCAGACAGATACGCAGTATTTT.

This chain connects TRBV9 to TRBJ2-1; possible D gene TRBD2, 6 bases. The length of the CDR3 is 17 residues. Trimming left V 4 bases short and J 1 base short, with 18 bases between. Germline lookup yields CDR1 SGDLS and CDR2 YYNGEE. The CDR3 nucleotides are TGTGCCAGCAGCCCACGGTTGGGGACTCAATCCTACAATGAGCAGTTCTTC. This sequence encodes CASSPRLGTQSYNEQFF.

This chain joins TRBV6-1 and TRBJ1-5; 8 bases are a match to TRBD1. This CDR3 is built from 17 residues. J lost 0 bases, V lost 2 bases, and 6 bases had no gene match. Germline V gives CDR1 MNHNS, CDR2 SASEGT. The CDR3 is CASSENRGSYSNQPQHF. CDR3 DNA sequence: TGTGCCAGCAGTGAAAACAGGGGGTCGTATAGCAATCAGCCCCAGCATTTT.

The chain recombines TRBV24-1 with TRBJ2-5, with TRBD1 matching 9 bases. Losses at the gene ends were 3 bases for V and 2 bases for J; bases not matched to a gene: 9. The CDR3 extends over 17 amino acids. Looked up from germline, CDR1 is KGHDR and CDR2 is SFDVKD. The CDR3 is CATSDLLQGAKQETQYF. CDR3 nucleotides: TGTGCCACCAGTGATCTACTACAGGGGGCGAAACAAGAGACCCAGTACTTC.

The V gene is TRBV6-5, the J gene TRBJ1-1; 10 positions match TRBD1. V lost 6 bases, J lost 3 bases, and 4 bases stayed unmatched. Germline CDR1 reads MNHEY; CDR2 reads SVGAGI. The CDR3 loop spans 14 amino acids. The CDR3 DNA is TGTGCCAGCAGGGCCGGGACAGGGGACACTGAAGCTTTCTTT. It specifies CASRAGTGDTEAFF.

This chain uses TRBV6-5 with TRBJ1-6, with 7 bases lining up with TRBD1. With V trimmed by 2 bases and J by 8 bases, 9 bases remained unmatched. Germline V gives CDR1 MNHEY, CDR2 SVGAGI. The CDR3 totals 16 residues. CDR3 sequence reads: CASSYGTGDMDSPLHF. The DNA for the CDR3 is TGTGCCAGCAGTTACGGTACAGGGGATATGGATTCACCCCTCCACTTT.

The V call is TRBV3-1 (or the pseudogene TRBV3-2), the J call TRBJ2-5, with 8 bases that match TRBD1. Germline-derived CDR1 and CDR2 are LGHDT and YNNKEL (reference sequence). J gave up 5 bases and V 8 bases, and 4 bases lay outside the gene matches. CDR3 length: 12 amino acids. The CDR3 reads CASQGARETQYF. The CDR3 DNA reads TGTGCCAGCCAGGGGGCGCGGGAGACCCAGTACTTC.

This clone was observed once. The chain carries TRBV7-9 and TRBJ1-2, with 10 bases fitting TRBD1. The CDR3 sequence is 17 residues long. CDR1 and CDR2 from the germline V gene are SEHNR and FQNEAQ (reference sequence). The V gene end was trimmed by 3 bases and the J gene end by 6 bases; junction bases not matched to a gene: 13. The CDR3 sequence is CASSFWRPGTGVDGYTF. In DNA form, the CDR3 reads TGTGCCAGCAGCTTCTGGCGACCTGGGACAGGGGTGGATGGCTACACCTTC.

The CDR3 protein is CASSFWSTSGGRYF. The CDR3 DNA is TGTGCCAGCAGCTTTTGGTCGACTAGCGGGGGGAGATATTTT. The chain is built from TRBV5-5 and TRBJ2-3, with 13 positions matching TRBD2. V was pared by 2 bases and J by 15 bases, with 9 bases of the junction left unmatched. CDR1 and CDR2 from the germline V gene are SGHKS and YYEKEE (reference sequence). The CDR3 runs to 14 residues.

This sequence joins TRBV29-1 and TRBJ1-6; D call uncertain. The V gene lost 7 bases and the J gene lost 5 bases, with 18 bases spanning the gap. CDR1 and CDR2 from the germline V gene are SQVTM and ANQGSEA. This CDR3 is 15 amino acids long. CDR3 nucleotides: TGCAGCGCCGCACGGTGGGCAGGTGATAATTCACCCCTCCACTTT. Protein: CSAARWAGDNSPLHF.

Written as DNA, the CDR3 is TGTGCCAGCAGCCCCAGGGAATCGGGCGGCTACACCTTC. Its translation is CASSPRESGGYTF. V is TRBV5-6 and J is TRBJ1-2, with TRBD1 as a possible D gene (5 bases). CDR1 SGHDT and CDR2 YYEEEE come from the germline V gene. CDR3 length: 13 amino acids. V shed 4 bases and J shed 8 bases, with 15 bases lying between them.

This clone was detected only once. The chain is built from TRBV10-3 and TRBJ1-1; D gene ambiguous. Germline lookup yields CDR1 ENHRY and CDR2 SYGVKD. CDR3 length: 13 residues. V lost 6 bases and J 1 base, leaving 9 bases between the germline ends. The CDR3: CAIRARPNTEAFF. As DNA, the CDR3 is TGTGCCATCAGGGCCAGGCCGAACACTGAAGCTTTCTTT.

In this sample, this clone turned up once. This chain links TRBV5-4 with TRBJ1-5; TRBD1 might be the D (5 bases). Per germline, CDR1 SGHNT and CDR2 YYREEE (reference sequence). V was trimmed by 6 bases and J by 7 bases, leaving 17 bases between them. The CDR3 has 14 amino acids. The CDR3 nucleotides read TGTGCCAGCACCATCCAGGGATCGGGCCAGCCCCAGCATTTT. It specifies CASTIQGSGQPQHF. Complete variable domain (other parts from reference TRBV5-4 and TRBJ1-5): ETGVTQSPTHLIKTRGQQVTLRCSSQSGHNTVSWYQQALGQGPQFIFQYYREEENGRGNFPPRFSGLQFPNYSSELNVNALELDDSALYLCASTIQGSGQPQHFGDGTRLSIL.

The chain combines TRBV5-4 with TRBJ1-3, with 11 bases that match TRBD1. CDR3 size: 14 residues. From germline, CDR1 is SGHNT and CDR2 YYREEE (reference sequence). After removal of 8 bases from V and 3 bases from J, the junction contained 4 bases not matched to a gene. The CDR3: CASKGQGGGNTIYF. For the CDR3, the DNA is TGTGCCAGTAAGGGACAGGGGGGTGGAAACACCATATATTTT.

The chain carries TRBV19 and TRBJ1-2; 7 nucleotides match TRBD1. The germline gives CDR1 LNHDA, CDR2 SQIVND (reference sequence). The CDR3 consists of 16 residues. V shed 4 bases, J shed 5 bases, and the junction held 13 bases outside the gene matches. The CDR3 region has the DNA TGTGCCAGTAGTACGGCTGGGACACAGGGGAATTATGGCTACACCTTC. Its translation is CASSTAGTQGNYGYTF. Full variable domain (rest looked up from reference TRBV19 and TRBJ1-2): DGGITQSPKYLFRKEGQNVTLSCEQNLNHDAMYWYRQDPGQGLRLIYYSQIVNDFQKGDIAEGYSVSREKKESFPLTVTSAQKNPTAFYLCASSTAGTQGNYGYTFGSGTRLTVV.

The CDR3 DNA follows: TGTGCCTGGAGTCCCATGGGGACAGGGGGCTATGGCTACACCTTC. Translation gives CAWSPMGTGGYGYTF. This chain uses TRBV30 with TRBJ1-2; 11 bases align to TRBD1. Looked up from germline, CDR1 is GTSNPN and CDR2 is SVGIG (reference sequence). The CDR3 spans 15 residues. The ends lost 2 bases at V and 4 bases at J; junction bases unmatched: 6.

The V gene is TRBV9, the J gene TRBJ1-2; 8 positions agree with TRBD1. Looked up from germline, CDR1 is SGDLS and CDR2 is YYNGEE. V was clipped by 3 bases and J by 8 bases; unmatched bases: 9. The CDR3 covers 14 residues. This CDR3 is CASSAIDRGEGYTF. The CDR3 nucleotides read TGTGCCAGCAGCGCTATCGACAGGGGCGAAGGCTACACCTTC.

The V and J genes are TRBV4-1 and TRBJ2-5; D not resolved. The V end lost 0 bases, the J end lost 7 bases, and 12 bases lay between the germline ends. The germline CDR1 and CDR2 sequences are MGHRA and YSYEKL. This CDR3 has 14 amino acids. The CDR3 nucleotides are TGCGCCAGCAGCCAAGATTACGCCGTCGGGACCCAGTACTTC. Translated: CASSQDYAVGTQYF.

V and J are TRBV9 and TRBJ1-1, with 10 bases that match TRBD1. J gave up 0 bases and V 0 bases, and 2 bases lay outside the gene matches. This CDR3 is 16 amino acids long. Germline CDR1 and CDR2: SGDLS and YYNGEE. The CDR3 coding sequence is TGTGCCAGCAGCGTAGGGACAGGGGGGGTGAACACTGAAGCTTTCTTT. It yields the protein CASSVGTGGVNTEAFF.

The sample holds one count of this clone. This chain joins TRBV19 and TRBJ2-2; D possibly corresponds to TRBD1 (6 bases). V lost 4 bases to trimming and J lost 4 bases, with 19 bases between them. The V gene's germline CDR1 is LNHDA and CDR2 SQIVND (reference sequence). The CDR3 totals 17 residues. CDR3 bases: TGTGCCAGTAGTACGCGCAGGGGCGGAATCCTCACCGGGGAGCTGTTTTTT. This translates into CASSTRRGGILTGELFF.

The chain recombines TRBV30 with TRBJ1-1, with D tentatively TRBD1 (6 bases). V lost 5 bases to trimming and J lost 2 bases, with 12 bases between them. This CDR3 has 13 residues. Germline assignment: CDR1 GTSNPN and CDR2 SVGIG (reference sequence). The CDR3 sequence is CAWEGVANTEAFF. CDR3 coding DNA: TGTGCCTGGGAGGGGGTGGCAAACACTGAAGCTTTCTTT.

DNA of the CDR3: TGTGCCAGCAGCCGAATAGACAGTAGCTCTGGAAACACCATATATTTT. It translates to CASSRIDSSSGNTIYF. The rearrangement links TRBV11-2 to TRBJ1-3, with D possibly being TRBD1 (5 bases). The CDR3 spans 16 residues. The V gene's germline CDR1 is SGHAT and CDR2 FQNNGV. V lost 5 bases, J lost 0 bases, and 14 bases lay in between.

The V gene is TRBV5-6, the J gene TRBJ1-2, with TRBD1 matching over 7 bases. V lost 0 bases, J lost 3 bases, and 2 bases stayed unmatched. The CDR3 has 14 residues. The V gene's germline CDR1 is SGHDT and CDR2 YYEEEE. The CDR3 DNA reads TGTGCCAGCAGCTTGGTGGGGACAGACTATGGCTACACCTTC. This translates into CASSLVGTDYGYTF.